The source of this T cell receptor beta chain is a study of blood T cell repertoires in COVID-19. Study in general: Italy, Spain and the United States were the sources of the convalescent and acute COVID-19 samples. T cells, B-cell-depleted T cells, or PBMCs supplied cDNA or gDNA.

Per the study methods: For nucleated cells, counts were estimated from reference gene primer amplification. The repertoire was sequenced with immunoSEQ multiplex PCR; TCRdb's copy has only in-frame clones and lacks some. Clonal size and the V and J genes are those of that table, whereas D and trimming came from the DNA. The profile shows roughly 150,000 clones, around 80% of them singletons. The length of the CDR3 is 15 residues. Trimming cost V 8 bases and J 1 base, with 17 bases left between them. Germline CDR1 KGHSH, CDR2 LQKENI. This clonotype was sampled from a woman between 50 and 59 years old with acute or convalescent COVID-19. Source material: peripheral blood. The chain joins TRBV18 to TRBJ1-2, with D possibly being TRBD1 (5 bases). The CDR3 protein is CASQGGGTDNYGYTF. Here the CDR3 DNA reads TGTGCCAGCCAGGGAGGAGGGACGGATAACTATGGCTACACCTTC. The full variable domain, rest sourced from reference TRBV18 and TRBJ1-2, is NAGVMQNPRHLVRRRGQEARLRCSPMKGHSHVYWYRQLPEEGLKFMVYLQKENIIDESGMPKERFSAEFPKEGPSILRIQQVVRGDSAAYFCASQGGGTDNYGYTFGSGTRLTVV.